The rows below give T cell receptor beta chains drawn from one sample of a study of T cells expressing NK-cell markers. TCRdb reprocessed the 5' RACE reads and stores each CDR3 protein as one record, lacking DNA. Here the sample table reports 200,000 to 300,000 distinct CDR3 sequences. Sequencing used blood T cells: a sorted CD56 or NKG2C T cell subset, CD4+ or CD8+ T cells, or bulk PBMC T cells (not recorded which). Receptor source: a man between 18 and 29 years old in good health. The CDR3 runs from the conserved cysteine through the conserved F or W.

V	J	CDR3
TRBV12-3/TRBV12-4	TRBJ2-2	CASSLAIRGSGELFF
TRBV5-1	TRBJ1-1	CASSRSGRTNTEAFF
TRBV29-1	TRBJ2-7	CSVRTGPTGEQYF
TRBV27	TRBJ1-6	CASSLPGTGGVSPLHF
TRBV19	TRBJ2-1	CATTIAGSSNEQFF
TRBV9	TRBJ1-1	CASSVDPGGTGNTEAFF
TRBV7-9	TRBJ1-4	CASSLGEEGGLGKLFF
TRBV6-5	TRBJ2-1	CASSFGTADNEQFF
TRBV13	TRBJ1-1	CASSKLRQTEAFF
TRBV29-1	TRBJ2-5	CSVVPRGEETQYF
TRBV10-3	TRBJ1-1	CAISESLDRAFF
TRBV12-3/TRBV12-4	TRBJ2-7	CASSPQGSYYEQYF
TRBV6-9	TRBJ1-5	CASSPIKSSGHQPQHF
TRBV12-3/TRBV12-4	TRBJ2-5	CASTTQGAVETQYF
TRBV20-1	TRBJ2-1	CSAVQTPGLAGGISYNEQFF
TRBV7-3	TRBJ2-3	CASSPDSKAPRADTQYF
TRBV20-1	TRBJ2-4	CSARDREREYENIQYF
TRBV5-6	TRBJ2-7	CASSQDLRGVEQYF
TRBV7-2	TRBJ1-1	CASSLTGQEMNTEAFF
TRBV7-2	TRBJ2-1	CASSLSWGGRNEQFF
TRBV29-1	TRBJ1-2	CSVAPRANYGYTF
TRBV10-1	TRBJ2-1	CASSESPAGTEFF
TRBV10-2	TRBJ1-1	CASRGRGQATEAFF
TRBV20-1	TRBJ2-6	CSARDRSRVRDVLTF
TRBV12-3/TRBV12-4	TRBJ2-7	CASNIAGEEVQYF
TRBV5-4	TRBJ2-2	CASSRELAGNTGELFF
TRBV5-6	TRBJ2-3	CASSGTGGPTDTQYF
TRBV20-1	TRBJ2-7	CSARDITSGRNEQYF
TRBV7-2	TRBJ1-5	CASRLQGAGQPQHF
TRBV18	TRBJ2-5	CASSPPTGGRQETQYF
TRBV6-1	TRBJ2-1	CASSLTASSYNEQFF
TRBV5-1	TRBJ2-2	CASSLYRDGGELFF
TRBV24-1	TRBJ2-1	CATRTGTGFGEQFF
TRBV29-1	TRBJ2-3	CSVKTSGIGDTQYF
TRBV4-3	TRBJ1-1	CASKGSALNTEAFF
TRBV10-1	TRBJ2-1	CASSDPSGRARSNEQFF
TRBV12-3/TRBV12-4	TRBJ2-5	CASSLRPRRGIQETQYF
TRBV12-3/TRBV12-4	TRBJ2-5	CASSPRLLPQETQYF
TRBV10-3	TRBJ2-5	CATGQTQETQYF
TRBV5-1	TRBJ2-1	CASSLEGLVLFNEQFF
TRBV12-3/TRBV12-4	TRBJ1-5	CASSGSGYSNQPQHF
TRBV6-5	TRBJ2-1	CASSYSYGANEQFF
TRBV30	TRBJ1-1	CAWVGQEEKAFF
TRBV5-4	TRBJ2-2	CASSRTSSAGELFF
TRBV20-1	TRBJ2-5	CSAREVGRSQYF
TRBV20-1	TRBJ2-5	CSALPYWGQPRGTQYF
TRBV20-1	TRBJ1-1	CSAEGQLGTEAFF
TRBV28	TRBJ1-1	CASSDPGRDTEAFF
TRBV18	TRBJ2-7	CASSIKEAYEQYF
TRBV27	TRBJ1-1	CASSWGTEAFF
TRBV19	TRBJ2-5	CASKTSGSRETQYF
TRBV12-3/TRBV12-4	TRBJ2-5	CASSRGGRRYTETQYF